The 30 T cell receptor beta chains listed next were all sequenced from one sample in a study of blood T cell repertoires in COVID-19. Method: immunoSEQ multiplex PCR; TCRdb's copy keeps in-frame clones and lacks some. Of approximately 170,000 clones listed, around 83% are singletons. The sequenced sample was PBMCs or T cells enriched from blood (not recorded which). All receptors come from a woman in her fifties or sixties in a cohort exposed to, infected with or recovered from COVID-19 (not recorded which).

The chain couples TRBV6-5 to TRBJ2-5, with D possibly TRBD2 on 6 matching bases. This CDR3 contains 12 residues. Trimming stripped 0 bases from V and 7 bases from J, with 6 bases between. The germline V gene encodes CDR1 MNHEY and CDR2 SVGAGI. This CDR3 is CASSYSGGTQYF. For the CDR3, the DNA is TGTGCCAGCAGTTACTCGGGAGGGACCCAGTACTTC.

The chain carries TRBV6-2 or TRBV6-3 and TRBJ2-3; TRBD1 agrees at 7 bases. The CDR3 has 15 amino acids. V gave up 5 bases and J gave up 3 bases; unmatched junction bases: 8. Germline CDR1 MNHEY, CDR2 SVGEGT. The chain's CDR3 is CASSRGQYGTDTQYF. CDR3 nucleotide sequence: TGTGCCAGCAGTCGGGGACAGTACGGGACAGATACGCAGTATTTT.

This clone was counted between two and nine times. This chain uses TRBV4-1 with TRBJ2-1, with TRBD1 matching over 7 bases. The V and J ends lost 2 bases and 5 bases, in that order; junction bases with no gene match: 9. Germline CDR1 MGHRA, CDR2 YSYEKL. The CDR3 contains 16 residues. This chain's CDR3 is CASSQPTGPLHNEQFF. The CDR3 region has the DNA TGCGCCAGCAGCCAACCGACAGGGCCCCTCCACAATGAGCAGTTCTTC.

Here the CDR3 reads CASSLTVGVIGELFF. Here the CDR3 DNA reads TGTGCCAGCAGCTTGACGGTAGGGGTGATCGGGGAGCTGTTTTTT. The V and J genes are TRBV5-6 and TRBJ2-2, with D perhaps matching TRBD1 (5 bases). The CDR3 sequence is 15 residues long. Germline V gives CDR1 SGHDT, CDR2 YYEEEE. Trimming cost V 1 base and J 7 bases, with 14 bases left between them.

The chain joins TRBV9 to TRBJ1-5, with D uncertain. Trimming left V 0 bases short and J 6 bases short, with 7 bases between. The CDR3 runs to 13 residues. Germline V gives CDR1 SGDLS, CDR2 YYNGEE. The CDR3 reads CASSVESGQPQHF. CDR3 DNA: TGTGCCAGCAGCGTAGAAAGCGGTCAGCCCCAGCATTTT.

The gene calls are TRBV19 and TRBJ2-7, with D perhaps TRBD1 (6 bases). This CDR3 contains 16 residues. Germline V gene data show CDR1 as LNHDA and CDR2 as SQIVND (reference sequence). Trimming stripped 2 bases from V and 2 bases from J, with 16 bases between. The CDR3 DNA reads TGTGCCAGTAGTATAAGACAGAACACAGGGCCCTACGAGCAGTACTTC. This codes for CASSIRQNTGPYEQYF. Filled out from reference TRBV19 and TRBJ2-7, the complete variable domain reads DGGITQSPKYLFRKEGQNVTLSCEQNLNHDAMYWYRQDPGQGLRLIYYSQIVNDFQKGDIAEGYSVSREKKESFPLTVTSAQKNPTAFYLCASSIRQNTGPYEQYFGPGTRLTVT.

The rearrangement uses TRBV7-9 and TRBJ2-5; 7 bases are a match to TRBD1. Germline V lookup: CDR1 SEHNR, CDR2 FQNEAQ (reference sequence). V was pared by 1 base and J by 5 bases, with 7 bases of the junction left unmatched. The CDR3 has 15 residues. The CDR3: CASSLVTGSYETQYF. In DNA, the CDR3 is TGTGCCAGCAGCTTAGTGACAGGGTCCTATGAGACCCAGTACTTC. Drawing the rest from reference TRBV7-9 and TRBJ2-5, the complete variable domain is DTGVSQNPRHKITKRGQNVTFRCDPISEHNRLYWYRQTLGQGPEFLTYFQNEAQLEKSRLLSDRFSAERPKGSFSTLEIQRTEQGDSAMYLCASSLVTGSYETQYFGPGTRLLVL.

The chain couples TRBV18 to TRBJ2-5; D uncertain. The ends were cut back, 1 base at V and 0 bases at J, with 6 bases in the middle. This CDR3 is 14 amino acids long. In germline, CDR1 is KGHSH, CDR2 LQKENI. This CDR3 reads CASSPLLYQETQYF. The CDR3, as DNA: TGTGCCAGCTCACCACTCCTTTACCAAGAGACCCAGTACTTC. Full variable domain (outside the CDR3, taken from reference TRBV18 and TRBJ2-5): NAGVMQNPRHLVRRRGQEARLRCSPMKGHSHVYWYRQLPEEGLKFMVYLQKENIIDESGMPKERFSAEFPKEGPSILRIQQVVRGDSAAYFCASSPLLYQETQYFGPGTRLLVL.

The chain combines TRBV25-1 with TRBJ2-5; TRBD1 might be the D (5 bases). There are 14 residues in the CDR3. Germline V gene sequence: CDR1 MGHDK, CDR2 SYGVNS. The V end was cut by 5 bases, the J end by 3 bases, with 13 bases between. The CDR3 protein is CASSLPGSEETQYF. The CDR3 nucleotides are TGTGCCAGCAGTCTCCCAGGGTCCGAAGAGACCCAGTACTTC.

The V gene is TRBV19, the J gene TRBJ2-3; 9 bases align to TRBD2. CDR3 length equals 17 residues. V shed 5 bases, J shed 2 bases, and the junction held 11 bases outside the gene matches. Germline V gene data show CDR1 as LNHDA and CDR2 as SQIVND (reference sequence). The CDR3 reads CASSLAGGISSTDTQYF. The CDR3, as DNA: TGTGCCAGTAGTCTTGCGGGAGGGATAAGTTCCACAGATACGCAGTATTTT.

V and J are TRBV12-3 or TRBV12-4 and TRBJ2-7, with a possible D match to TRBD1 (5 bases). V lost 6 bases, J lost 2 bases, and 11 bases lay in between. The CDR3 runs to 13 residues. The CDR3 nucleotides are TGTGCCAGCAGCCAGACAGACGCCTACGAGCAGTACTTC. Translated, it gives CASSQTDAYEQYF.

V is TRBV7-9 and J is TRBJ2-3, with 9 nucleotides matching TRBD1. CDR3 size: 14 residues. The V gene's germline CDR1 is SEHNR and CDR2 FQNEAQ (reference sequence). Germline trimming cut 7 bases from V and 5 bases from J; bases unmatched to any gene: 7. The CDR3 loop reads CASTPGQGGDTQYF. CDR3 DNA sequence: TGTGCCAGCACACCGGGACAGGGTGGAGATACGCAGTATTTT.

The V call is TRBV7-8, the J call TRBJ2-1, with 7 bases identical to TRBD1. CDR1 and CDR2 from the germline V gene are SGHVS and FQNEAQ. The CDR3 is 18 amino acids. Trimming took 1 base from V and 0 from J; bases not matched to a gene: 9. DNA of the CDR3: TGTGCCAGCAGCTTAGTGGGGAAGACAGGGAGCTCCTACAATGAGCAGTTCTTC. This gives the protein CASSLVGKTGSSYNEQFF.

The chain links TRBV7-2 to TRBJ2-1, with 8 bases identical to TRBD1. Germline trimming cut 5 bases from V and 6 bases from J; bases unmatched to any gene: 6. CDR3 length: 14 amino acids. Looked up from germline, CDR1 is SGHTA and CDR2 is FQGNSA. Here the CDR3 reads CASSLWTGSNEQFF. In nucleotides, the CDR3 is TGTGCCAGCAGCCTTTGGACAGGGAGCAATGAGCAGTTCTTC. Looking up the rest from reference TRBV7-2 and TRBJ2-1 gives the full variable domain: GAGVSQSPSNKVTEKGKDVELRCDPISGHTALYWYRQSLGQGLEFLIYFQGNSAPDKSGLPSDRFSAERTGGSVSTLTIQRTQQEDSAVYLCASSLWTGSNEQFFGPGTRLTVL.

V and J are TRBV28 and TRBJ2-5; D remains ambiguous. With 7 bases removed from V and 5 bases from J, the gap between germline ends came to 8 bases. The CDR3 spans 11 residues. Germline values: CDR1 MDHEN, CDR2 SYDVKM. CDR3 residues: CASTVRETQYF. In DNA, the CDR3 is TGTGCCAGCACGGTCCGGGAGACCCAGTACTTC.

This sequence joins TRBV11-3 and TRBJ2-3; the D gene is possibly TRBD2 (6 bases). Germline lookup yields CDR1 SGHNT and CDR2 YENEEA. This CDR3 region has 16 residues. The V end was cut by 5 bases, the J end by 5 bases, with 20 bases between. CDR3 bases: TGTGCCAGCAGCCCCGGGGACTCCGGCCAAGGAGATACGCAGTATTTT. Translated: CASSPGDSGQGDTQYF.

The chain carries TRBV7-9 and TRBJ1-3; 7 bases align to TRBD1. Unmatched junction bases numbered 5, after V lost 3 bases and J lost 0 bases. The CDR3 consists of 16 residues. The germline CDR1 and CDR2 sequences are SEHNR and FQNEAQ (reference sequence). The CDR3 nucleotides are TGTGCCAGCAGCTTGGGGGACAGCCTCTCTGGAAACACCATATATTTT. Protein sequence: CASSLGDSLSGNTIYF.

This chain joins TRBV6-5 and TRBJ2-7; TRBD1 aligns across 9 bases. V shed 4 bases and J 3 bases; nucleotides not matched to a gene: 4. The germline CDR1 and CDR2 sequences are MNHEY and SVGAGI. CDR3 length equals 14 residues. The CDR3 region is CASSLSTGGYEQYF. CDR3 in DNA: TGTGCCAGCAGTTTATCGACAGGGGGCTACGAGCAGTACTTC.

The gene calls are TRBV7-9 and TRBJ1-1; maybe TRBD1 (6 bases). Trimming took off 11 bases at V and 7 bases at J, with 17 bases between the two ends. Germline V lookup: CDR1 SEHNR, CDR2 FQNEAQ (reference sequence). This CDR3 has 12 amino acids. The CDR3 DNA reads as TGTGCCGGGTCAGGGGACGCCTATGAAGCTTTCTTT. Its protein product is CAGSGDAYEAFF. Full variable domain (remainder filled in from reference TRBV7-9 and TRBJ1-1): DTGVSQNPRHKITKRGQNVTFRCDPISEHNRLYWYRQTLGQGPEFLTYFQNEAQLEKSRLLSDRFSAERPKGSFSTLEIQRTEQGDSAMYLCAGSGDAYEAFFGQGTRLTVV.

The gene calls are TRBV28 and TRBJ1-1; the D gene is possibly TRBD1 (6 bases). V was shortened by 6 bases and J by 6 bases, with 14 bases between the two germline ends. The CDR3 has 13 amino acids. Germline assignment: CDR1 MDHEN and CDR2 SYDVKM. The CDR3, as DNA: TGTGCCAGCAGCTTCGGACAGTTCGCTGAAGCTTTCTTT. This sequence encodes CASSFGQFAEAFF.

This clone has only one observation. The rearrangement links TRBV11-2 to TRBJ2-3; 7 bases align to TRBD1. V dropped 4 bases and J dropped 6; count of bases not matched to a gene: 4. CDR1 and CDR2 from the germline V gene are SGHAT and FQNNGV. CDR3 length: 13 residues. The CDR3 nucleotides are TGTGCCAGCAGCTCGACAGGGATCGATACGCAGTATTTT. Translating it yields CASSSTGIDTQYF. Using reference TRBV11-2 and TRBJ2-3 for the parts outside the CDR3, the full variable domain is EAGVAQSPRYKIIEKRQSVAFWCNPISGHATLYWYQQILGQGPKLLIQFQNNGVVDDSQLPKDRFSAERLKGVDSTLKIQPAKLEDSAVYLCASSSTGIDTQYFGPGTRLTVL.

This clone occurred a few times. The DNA of the CDR3 is TGTGCCAGCAGTGCCTTTGGACAGAATAGCAATCAGCCCCAGCATTTT. Protein sequence: CASSAFGQNSNQPQHF. The V and J genes are TRBV6-1 and TRBJ1-5; D might be TRBD1 (6 bases). V lost 4 bases and J lost 0, with 13 bases in between. Germline CDR1 is MNHNS and CDR2 is SASEGT. The CDR3 sequence is 16 residues long.

This chain's CDR3 is CASSYQPGGGTDTQYF. The CDR3 DNA follows: TGTGCCAGCAGCTACCAGCCGGGGGGTGGAACAGATACGCAGTATTTT. This chain joins TRBV7-3 and TRBJ2-3; 7 bases agree with TRBD2. CDR3 length: 16 residues. Germline V CDR1 and CDR2: SGHTA, FQGTGA. The V and J ends lost 4 bases and 3 bases, in that order; junction bases with no gene match: 10.

This clone was observed a few times. V gene TRBV7-2 combines with J gene TRBJ1-2; 7 nucleotides agree with TRBD1. V lost 4 bases and J lost 4; bases outside the gene matches: 6. The CDR3 is made up of 14 amino acids. Germline V gene sequence: CDR1 SGHTA, CDR2 FQGNSA. DNA for the CDR3: TGTGCCAGCAGCTCTGGACAGGACTTCTATGGCTACACCTTC. The encoded protein is CASSSGQDFYGYTF.

The chain links TRBV6-2 or TRBV6-3 to TRBJ2-6; 7 bases are a match to TRBD1. Trimming took 5 bases from V and 2 from J; bases not matched to a gene: 12. This CDR3 contains 18 residues. Germline CDR1 is MNHEY and CDR2 is SVGEGT. The CDR3: CASSTRTGVVTGANVLTF. In DNA, the CDR3 is TGTGCCAGCAGTACCCGCACAGGGGTTGTGACTGGGGCCAACGTCCTGACTTTC.

V usage is TRBV11-2 and J usage is TRBJ2-5; tentatively, D is TRBD2 (5 bases). CDR1 and CDR2 from the germline V gene are SGHAT and FQNNGV. This CDR3 is built from 13 residues. The ends were cut back, 5 bases at V and 2 bases at J, with 9 bases in the middle. The CDR3 bases are TGTGCCAGCAGCACGGGAAGGCAAGAGACCCAGTACTTC. Amino acids: CASSTGRQETQYF.

This chain joins TRBV19 and TRBJ2-3; D perhaps matches TRBD2 (6 bases). CDR1 is LNHDA and CDR2 is SQIVND in the germline V gene (reference sequence). V was shortened by 5 bases and J by 1 base, with 19 bases between the two germline ends. This CDR3 spans 17 amino acids. Here the CDR3 DNA reads TGTGCCAGTAGTGGTATAGAGGGAGGATCGGGCACAGATACGCAGTATTTT. This sequence encodes CASSGIEGGSGTDTQYF. The variable domain in full, completed from reference TRBV19 and TRBJ2-3, reads DGGITQSPKYLFRKEGQNVTLSCEQNLNHDAMYWYRQDPGQGLRLIYYSQIVNDFQKGDIAEGYSVSREKKESFPLTVTSAQKNPTAFYLCASSGIEGGSGTDTQYFGPGTRLTVL.

This clone was observed a single time. CDR3 protein: CASRGTPGGTNTGELFF. DNA for the CDR3: TGTGCCAGCAGAGGGACACCGGGCGGAACGAACACCGGGGAGCTGTTTTTT. V gene TRBV7-8 combines with J gene TRBJ2-2; TRBD1 is a possible D gene (6 bases). V lost 6 bases to trimming and J lost 0 bases, with 17 bases between them. Germline CDR1 and CDR2: SGHVS and FQNEAQ. The CDR3 is 17 residues long.

This clone came up once. The chain combines TRBV6-5 with TRBJ1-1; D not certain. Looked up from germline, CDR1 is MNHEY and CDR2 is SVGAGI. The CDR3 contains 15 residues. The ends were cut back, 2 bases at V and 1 base at J, with 11 bases in the middle. The CDR3 loop reads CASSYMRRENTEAFF. The CDR3, as DNA: TGTGCCAGCAGTTACATGAGACGGGAGAACACTGAAGCTTTCTTT.

This clone is a singleton in its sample. The rearrangement uses TRBV4-1 and TRBJ2-1; D might be TRBD2 (5 bases). V gave up 0 bases and J gave up 11 bases, with 11 bases separating them. This CDR3 contains 13 residues. Germline CDR1 is MGHRA and CDR2 is YSYEKL. As DNA, the CDR3 is TGCGCCAGCAGCCAAGAGGAGCGGAGGCAGCAGTTCTTC. Residues: CASSQEERRQQFF.